A selection of T cell receptor beta chains follows, all from one sample in a study of OX40 agonist ivuxolimab in advanced cancers. The method was immunoSEQ multiplex PCR; TCRdb's version includes in-frame clones alone and lacks a portion of them. The sample comprises fewer than 45,000 clones, approximately 90% of which are singletons, and about an eighth rests with the top ten. Sequencing was performed on CD4+ or CD8+ T cells sorted from blood, taken in a trial of the OX40 agonist ivuxolimab. The receptors were gathered from an adult with an advanced solid tumor such as melanoma, head and neck, liver or kidney cancer. Each CDR3 is given with its conserved first and last residue. The order of the fields is D gene, clone size, V gene, J gene, CDR3 protein, CDR3 DNA. D genes are given only for firm matches. Clone size is not always given. Where it is, it says once, few, many or a class for expanded clones.

>.|.|TRBV19|TRBJ1-1
CASASGLPRRRVTEAFF
TGTGCCAGCGCATCGGGACTCCCACGCAGACGGGTTACTGAAGCTTTCTTT
>TRBD1|few|TRBV29-1|TRBJ1-2
CSVERQGLGYTF
TGCAGCGTTGAAAGACAGGGACTTGGCTACACCTTC
>.|.|TRBV7-3|TRBJ1-2
CASSLGGRDRTF
TGTGCCAGCAGCTTAGGAGGGAGAGACCGCACCTTC
>.|.|TRBV6-5|TRBJ2-1
CASSYSMGGAYNEQFF
TGTGCCAGCAGTTACTCGATGGGGGGAGCCTACAATGAGCAGTTCTTC
>TRBD1|medium-sized|TRBV27|TRBJ2-7
CASSLSSSNTGGYEQYF
TGTGCCAGCAGTTTATCGAGCAGTAACACAGGGGGCTACGAGCAGTACTTC
>.|.|TRBV5-8|TRBJ2-7
CASTAVAKSRFGAYEQYF
TGTGCCAGCACCGCAGTGGCCAAATCTCGATTCGGGGCCTACGAGCAGTACTTC
>.|.|TRBV5-4|TRBJ1-6
CASSLGQGFNSPLHF
TGTGCCAGCAGCTTGGGCCAGGGTTTTAATTCACCCCTCCACTTT
>.|.|TRBV4-1|TRBJ2-7
CASSQANRVEQYF
TGCGCCAGCAGCCAAGCAAACAGGGTCGAGCAGTACTTC
>TRBD2|.|TRBV4-2|TRBJ2-7
CASNPAGEGDLGEQYF
TGTGCCAGCAACCCAGCGGGGGAGGGGGATCTTGGAGAGCAGTACTTC
>.|once|TRBV11-2|TRBJ2-7
CASSGYYEQYF
TGTGCCAGCAGTGGGTACTACGAGCAGTACTTC
>.|.|TRBV27|TRBJ2-7
CASSFGSHYEQYF
TGTGCCAGCAGTTTCGGATCCCACTACGAGCAGTACTTC
>.|.|TRBV27|TRBJ2-3
CASSPTLATGTDTQYF
TGTGCCAGCAGTCCCACCCTAGCGACCGGCACAGATACGCAGTATTTT
>.|.|TRBV5-4|TRBJ2-7
CASSPTRNPYEQYF
TGTGCCAGCAGCCCTACTAGAAACCCCTACGAGCAGTACTTC
>TRBD1|.|TRBV6-5|TRBJ1-5
CASTGTGVNQPQHF
TGTGCCAGTACCGGGACAGGGGTCAATCAGCCCCAGCATTTT
>.|.|TRBV5-1|TRBJ2-7
CASSLEGPSYSYEQYF
TGCGCCAGCAGCTTGGAGGGCCCCTCTTACTCCTACGAGCAGTACTTC
>TRBD1|.|TRBV5-5|TRBJ2-1
CASSGDRGPFYNEQFF
TGTGCCAGCAGCGGGGACAGGGGACCTTTTTACAATGAGCAGTTCTTC
>.|.|TRBV11-2|TRBJ1-2
CASSLISTYRNYGYTF
TGTGCCAGCAGCTTAATTTCAACGTACCGTAACTATGGCTACACCTTC
>.|.|TRBV5-1|TRBJ2-2
CASSLKERAGELFF
TGCGCCAGCAGCTTGAAGGAGAGGGCCGGGGAGCTGTTTTTT
>TRBD2|.|TRBV19|TRBJ2-7
CASSPGLAASYEQYF
TGTGCCAGTAGTCCAGGACTAGCGGCATCCTACGAGCAGTACTTC
>TRBD2|.|TRBV19|TRBJ2-1
CASSDWGAGGRGYNEQFF
TGTGCCAGTAGTGATTGGGGGGCTGGCGGGAGGGGCTACAATGAGCAGTTCTTC
>.|.|TRBV6-1|TRBJ1-1
CASSERSTEAFF
TGTGCCAGCAGTGAAAGATCTACTGAAGCTTTCTTT
>.|.|TRBV6-1|TRBJ1-1
CASSDMQPEAFF
TGTGCCAGCAGTGATATGCAGCCTGAAGCTTTCTTT
>.|.|TRBV9|TRBJ1-1
CASSVGGAQTEAFF
TGTGCCAGCAGCGTAGGGGGGGCGCAAACTGAAGCTTTCTTT
>TRBD1|.|TRBV5-1|TRBJ2-1
CASSFGTGDYNEQFF
TGCGCCAGCAGCTTTGGGACAGGGGACTACAATGAGCAGTTCTTC
>.|.|TRBV20-1|TRBJ2-1
CSAPLYNEQFF
TGCAGTGCTCCCCTATACAATGAGCAGTTCTTC
>.|.|TRBV6-5|TRBJ2-5
CASSPGWETQYF
TGTGCCAGCAGCCCAGGGTGGGAGACCCAGTACTTC
>.|.|TRBV6-1|TRBJ2-7
CASSDRLPPYEQYF
TGTGCCAGCAGTGATCGACTCCCCCCCTACGAGCAGTACTTC
>TRBD1|.|TRBV30|TRBJ1-5
CAWTGGQPQHF
TGTGCCTGGACAGGGGGGCAGCCCCAGCATTTT